This T cell receptor beta chain was sequenced for a study of T cells in Graves' hyperthyroidism and ophthalmopathy. Study results and caveats: Ophthalmopathy prediction by the model preceded onset by a median about 6.8 months. In simple terms, a model built on 13 V-J features told ophthalmopathy apart from stable hyperthyroidism.

The patients, who ranged from 18 to 65 in age, presented with newly diagnosed hyperthyroidism lasting under 2 months. Clinical symptoms, serum thyroxine and TRAb, thyroid ultrasound and orbital computed tomography together formed the diagnostic basis. The CDR3 runs 13 residues. Per the germline V gene, CDR1 is MNHEY and CDR2 is SVGAGI. Details on this clonotype: Antigen unknown.

The CDR3 regions of TCR beta were amplified from RNA transcripts. During a first-round RT-PCR of the TCR CDR3, the HTBI primer set was used. TCRdb re-called the multiplex PCR reads with MiXCR, one entry per CDR3 protein. The top ten clones hold 7.5% to 8.5% of a sample with 610,000 or so distinct CDR3 sequences, around 46% of them seen once. Sequenced sample: peripheral blood or thyroid tissue (not recorded which). The rearrangement joins TRBV6-5 to TRBJ2-7; 7 bases line up with TRBD1. The J call may not be correct, given that the DNA end is closer to TRBJ2-1. This TCR derives from a woman in her late teens or twenties with Graves' hyperthyroidism. CDR3 sequence: CASSGTAGNEQFF. The CDR3 region has the DNA TGTGCCAGCAGCGGGACAGCAGGGAATGAGCAGTTCTTC.